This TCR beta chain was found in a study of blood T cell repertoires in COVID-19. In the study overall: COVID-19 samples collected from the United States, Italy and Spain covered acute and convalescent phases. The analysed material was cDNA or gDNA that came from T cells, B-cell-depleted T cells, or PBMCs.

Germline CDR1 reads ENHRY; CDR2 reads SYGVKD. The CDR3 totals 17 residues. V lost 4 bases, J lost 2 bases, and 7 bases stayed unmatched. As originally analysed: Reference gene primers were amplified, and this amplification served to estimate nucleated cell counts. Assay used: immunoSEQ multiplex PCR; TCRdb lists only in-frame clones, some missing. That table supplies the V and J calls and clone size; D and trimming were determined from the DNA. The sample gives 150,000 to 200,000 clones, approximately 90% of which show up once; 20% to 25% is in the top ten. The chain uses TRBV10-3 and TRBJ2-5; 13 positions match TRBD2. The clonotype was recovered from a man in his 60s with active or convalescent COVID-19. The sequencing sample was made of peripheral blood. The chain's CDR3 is CAISGSGTSGTQETQYF. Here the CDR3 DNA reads TGTGCCATCAGTGGGTCGGGGACTAGCGGGACTCAAGAGACCCAGTACTTC.